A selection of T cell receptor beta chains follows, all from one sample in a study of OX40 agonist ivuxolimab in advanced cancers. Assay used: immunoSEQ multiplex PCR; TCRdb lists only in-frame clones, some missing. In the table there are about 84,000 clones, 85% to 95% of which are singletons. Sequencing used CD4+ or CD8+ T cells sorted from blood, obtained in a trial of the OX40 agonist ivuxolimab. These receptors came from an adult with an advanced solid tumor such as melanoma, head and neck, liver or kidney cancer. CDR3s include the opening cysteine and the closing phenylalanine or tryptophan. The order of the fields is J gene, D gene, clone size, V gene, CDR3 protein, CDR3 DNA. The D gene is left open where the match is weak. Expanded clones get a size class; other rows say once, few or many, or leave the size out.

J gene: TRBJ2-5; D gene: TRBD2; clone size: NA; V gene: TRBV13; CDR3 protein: CASSLGLAGETQYF; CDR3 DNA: TGTGCCAGCAGCTTAGGACTAGCGGGCGAGACCCAGTACTTC
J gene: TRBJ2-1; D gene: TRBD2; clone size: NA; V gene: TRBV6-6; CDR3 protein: CASSSRTSGSGEQFF; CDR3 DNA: TGTGCCAGCAGTTCCCGGACTAGCGGGAGTGGTGAGCAGTTCTTC
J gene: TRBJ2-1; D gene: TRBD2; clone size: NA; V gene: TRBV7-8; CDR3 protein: CASSPGLAGAYNEQFF; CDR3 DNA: TGTGCCAGCAGCCCAGGACTAGCGGGAGCCTACAATGAGCAGTTCTTC
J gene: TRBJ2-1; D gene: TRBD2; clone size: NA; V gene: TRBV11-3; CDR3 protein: CASSRRETHNEQFF; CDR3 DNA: TGTGCCAGCAGCAGGCGGGAGACCCACAATGAGCAGTTCTTC
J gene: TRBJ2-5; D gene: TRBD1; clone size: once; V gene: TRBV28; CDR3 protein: CASSPPMGTGGIETQYF; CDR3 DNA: TGTGCCAGCAGCCCCCCAATGGGTACAGGGGGTATCGAGACCCAGTACTTC
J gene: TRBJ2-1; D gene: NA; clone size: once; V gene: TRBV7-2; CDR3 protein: CASSTAVGRQPYNEQFF; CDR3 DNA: TGTGCCAGCAGCACAGCAGTGGGGAGACAGCCCTACAATGAGCAGTTCTTC
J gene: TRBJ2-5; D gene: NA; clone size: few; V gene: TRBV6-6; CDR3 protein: CASSEQETQYF; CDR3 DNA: TGTGCCAGCAGTGAGCAAGAGACCCAGTACTTC
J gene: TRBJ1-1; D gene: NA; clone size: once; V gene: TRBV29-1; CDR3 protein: CSVEETDTEAFF; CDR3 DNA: TGCAGCGTTGAAGAAACAGACACTGAAGCTTTCTTT
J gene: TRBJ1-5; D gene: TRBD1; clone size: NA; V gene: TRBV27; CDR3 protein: CASSSGTGGHRQPQHF; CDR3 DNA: TGTGCCAGCAGTTCTGGGACAGGGGGCCATAGGCAGCCCCAGCATTTT
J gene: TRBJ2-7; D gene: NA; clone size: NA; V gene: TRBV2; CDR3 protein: CASSERGGPYEQYF; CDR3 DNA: TGTGCCAGCAGTGAACGGGGCGGCCCTTACGAGCAGTACTTC
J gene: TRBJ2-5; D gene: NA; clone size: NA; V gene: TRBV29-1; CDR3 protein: CSVEKETQYF; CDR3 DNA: TGCAGCGTTGAAAAAGAGACCCAGTACTTC
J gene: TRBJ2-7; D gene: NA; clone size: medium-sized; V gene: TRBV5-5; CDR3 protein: CASSNHDRSYEQYF; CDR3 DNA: TGTGCCAGCAGCAACCATGACAGGTCCTACGAGCAGTACTTC
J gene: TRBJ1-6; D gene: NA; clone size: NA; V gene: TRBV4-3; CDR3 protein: CASSQVRAGVDSPLHF; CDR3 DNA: TGCGCCAGCAGCCAAGTTAGGGCAGGGGTGGATTCACCCCTCCACTTT
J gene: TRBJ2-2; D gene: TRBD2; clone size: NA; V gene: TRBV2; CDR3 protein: CASKGSSGRGNTGELFF; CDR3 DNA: TGTGCCAGCAAGGGGTCCAGCGGGAGGGGGAACACCGGGGAGCTGTTTTTT
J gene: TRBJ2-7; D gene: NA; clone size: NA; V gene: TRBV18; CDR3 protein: CASSPLEVPSYEQYF; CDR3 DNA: TGTGCCAGCTCACCGCTGGAGGTCCCCTCCTACGAGCAGTACTTC
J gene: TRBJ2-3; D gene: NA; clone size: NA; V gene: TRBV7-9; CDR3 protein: CASSLGVTDTQYF; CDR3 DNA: TGTGCCAGCAGCTTAGGAGTCACAGATACGCAGTATTTT
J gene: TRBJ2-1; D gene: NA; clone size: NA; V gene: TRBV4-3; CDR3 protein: CASSQVATSNEQFF; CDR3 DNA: TGCGCCAGCAGCCAAGTTGCGACGAGCAATGAGCAGTTCTTC
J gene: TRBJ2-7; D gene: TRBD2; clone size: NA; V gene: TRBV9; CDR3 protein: CASSVFSGRAAEQYF; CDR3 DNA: TGTGCCAGCAGCGTTTTTAGCGGGAGGGCCGCCGAGCAGTACTTC
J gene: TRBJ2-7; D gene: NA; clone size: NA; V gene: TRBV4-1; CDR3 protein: CASSQVRGDSYEQYF; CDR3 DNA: TGCGCCAGCAGCCAAGTCAGGGGTGATTCCTACGAGCAGTACTTC
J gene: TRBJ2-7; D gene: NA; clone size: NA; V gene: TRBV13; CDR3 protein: CASSLGGAQYF; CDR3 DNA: TGTGCCAGCAGCTTAGGGGGAGCGCAGTACTTC
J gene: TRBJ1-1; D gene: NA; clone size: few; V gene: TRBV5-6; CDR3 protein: CASSGRGPEAFF; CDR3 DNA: TGTGCCAGCAGCGGTCGGGGGCCTGAAGCTTTCTTT
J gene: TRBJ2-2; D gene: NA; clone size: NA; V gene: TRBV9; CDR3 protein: CASSVGLPPGELFF; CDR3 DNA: TGTGCCAGCAGCGTAGGACTACCACCCGGGGAGCTGTTTTTT